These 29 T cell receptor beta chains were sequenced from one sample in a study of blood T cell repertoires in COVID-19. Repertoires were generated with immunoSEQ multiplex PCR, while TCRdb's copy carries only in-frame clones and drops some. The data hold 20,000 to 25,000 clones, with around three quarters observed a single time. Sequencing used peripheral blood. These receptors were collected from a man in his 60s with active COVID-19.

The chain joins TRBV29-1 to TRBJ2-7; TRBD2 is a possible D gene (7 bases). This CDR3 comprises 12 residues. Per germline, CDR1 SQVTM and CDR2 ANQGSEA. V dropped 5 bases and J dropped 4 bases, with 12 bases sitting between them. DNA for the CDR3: TGCAGCGTTCTCGAGGGGGGGTACGAGCAGTACTTC. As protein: CSVLEGGYEQYF.

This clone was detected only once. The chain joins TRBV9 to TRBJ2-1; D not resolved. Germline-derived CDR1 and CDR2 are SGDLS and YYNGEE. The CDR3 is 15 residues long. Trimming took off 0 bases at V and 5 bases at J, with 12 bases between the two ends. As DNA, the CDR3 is TGTGCCAGCAGCGTAGGAACCCTAGGAAACAATGAGCAGTTCTTC. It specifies CASSVGTLGNNEQFF.

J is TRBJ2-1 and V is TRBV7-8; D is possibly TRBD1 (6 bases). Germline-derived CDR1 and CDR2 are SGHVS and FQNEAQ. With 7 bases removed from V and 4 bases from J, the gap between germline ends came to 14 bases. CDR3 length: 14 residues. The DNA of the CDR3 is TGTGCCAGCAACCAGGACAGAAGATACAATGAGCAGTTCTTC. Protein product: CASNQDRRYNEQFF.

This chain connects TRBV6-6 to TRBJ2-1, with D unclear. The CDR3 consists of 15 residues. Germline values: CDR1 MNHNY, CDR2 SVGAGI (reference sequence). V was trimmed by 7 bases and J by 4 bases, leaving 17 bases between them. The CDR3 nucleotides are TGTGCCAGCACGTCGATAACCCCGGGTTACAATGAGCAGTTCTTC. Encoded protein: CASTSITPGYNEQFF.

The CDR3 nucleotides read TGTGCCAGCAGCTTGGTCCAGAATTCAGATACGCAGTATTTT. Protein product: CASSLVQNSDTQYF. The rearrangement links TRBV5-4 to TRBJ2-3; unclear D gene. The CDR3 contains 14 residues. V lost 0 bases and J 4 bases, leaving 9 bases between the germline ends. Per the germline V gene, CDR1 is SGHNT and CDR2 is YYREEE (reference sequence). The full variable domain, its missing parts supplied by reference TRBV5-4 and TRBJ2-3, is ETGVTQSPTHLIKTRGQQVTLRCSSQSGHNTVSWYQQALGQGPQFIFQYYREEENGRGNFPPRFSGLQFPNYSSELNVNALELDDSALYLCASSLVQNSDTQYFGPGTRLTVL.

The CDR3 DNA sequence: TGTGCCAGCAGCGAGGGATACACAGATACGCAGTATTTT. Translated: CASSEGYTDTQYF. The chain couples TRBV27 to TRBJ2-3; a weak D match, TRBD2 (5 bases). Germline V CDR1 and CDR2: MNHEY, SMNVEV (reference sequence). CDR3 length: 13 residues. The V gene lost 6 bases and the J gene lost 2 bases, with 9 bases spanning the gap.

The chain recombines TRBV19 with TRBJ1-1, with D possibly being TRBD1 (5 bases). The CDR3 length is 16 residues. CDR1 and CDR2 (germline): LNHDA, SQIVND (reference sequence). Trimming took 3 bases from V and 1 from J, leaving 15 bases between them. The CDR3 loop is CASSIPRTGGNTEAFF. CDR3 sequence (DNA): TGTGCCAGTAGTATCCCAAGAACGGGGGGGAACACTGAAGCTTTCTTT.

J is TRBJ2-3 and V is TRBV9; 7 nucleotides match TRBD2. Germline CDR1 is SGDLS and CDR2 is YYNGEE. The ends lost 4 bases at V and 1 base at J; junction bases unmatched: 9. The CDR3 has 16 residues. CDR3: CASSKASGGGTDTQYF. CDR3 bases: TGTGCCAGCAGCAAAGCAAGTGGGGGGGGCACAGATACGCAGTATTTT. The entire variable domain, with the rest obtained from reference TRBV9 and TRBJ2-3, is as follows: DSGVTQTPKHLITATGQRVTLRCSPRSGDLSVYWYQQSLDQGLQFLIQYYNGEERAKGNILERFSAQQFPDLHSELNLSSLELGDSALYFCASSKASGGGTDTQYFGPGTRLTVL.

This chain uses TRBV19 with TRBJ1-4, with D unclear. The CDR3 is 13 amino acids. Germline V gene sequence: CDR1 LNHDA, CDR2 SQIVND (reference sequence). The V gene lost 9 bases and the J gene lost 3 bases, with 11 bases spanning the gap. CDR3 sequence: CASRFSANEKLFF. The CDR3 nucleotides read TGTGCCAGCAGGTTTTCAGCTAATGAAAAACTGTTTTTT.

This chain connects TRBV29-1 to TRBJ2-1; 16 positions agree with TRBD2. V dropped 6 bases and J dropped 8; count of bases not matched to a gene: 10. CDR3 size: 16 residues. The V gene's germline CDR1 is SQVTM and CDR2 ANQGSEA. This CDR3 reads CSVPPGLAGGPYEQFF. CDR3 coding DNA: TGCAGCGTCCCTCCGGGACTAGCGGGAGGGCCCTATGAGCAGTTCTTC.

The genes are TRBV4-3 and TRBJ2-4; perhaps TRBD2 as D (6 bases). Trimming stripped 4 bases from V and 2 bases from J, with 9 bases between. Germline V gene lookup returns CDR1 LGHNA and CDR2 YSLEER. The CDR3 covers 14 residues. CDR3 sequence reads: CASSPGGSKNIQYF. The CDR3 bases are TGCGCCAGCAGCCCTGGGGGGTCCAAAAACATTCAGTACTTC.

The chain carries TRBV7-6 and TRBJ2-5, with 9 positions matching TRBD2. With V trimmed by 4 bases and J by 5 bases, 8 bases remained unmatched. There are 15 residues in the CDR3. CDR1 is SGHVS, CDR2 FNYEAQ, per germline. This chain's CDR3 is CASSWGNSGSETQYF. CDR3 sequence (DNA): TGTGCCAGCAGCTGGGGAAATAGCGGGAGTGAGACCCAGTACTTC.

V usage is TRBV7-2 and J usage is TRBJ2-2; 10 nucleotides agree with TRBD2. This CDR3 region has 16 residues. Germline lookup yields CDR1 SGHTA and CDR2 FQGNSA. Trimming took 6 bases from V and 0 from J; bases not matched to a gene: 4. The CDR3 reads CASRRTSGTNTGELFF. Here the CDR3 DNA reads TGTGCCAGCAGACGGACTAGCGGAACGAACACCGGGGAGCTGTTTTTT.

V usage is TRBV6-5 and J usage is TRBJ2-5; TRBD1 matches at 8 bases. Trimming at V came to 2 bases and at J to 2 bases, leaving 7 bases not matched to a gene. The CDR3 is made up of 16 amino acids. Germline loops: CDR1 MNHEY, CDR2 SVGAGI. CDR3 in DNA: TGTGCCAGCAGTTACGCCCTCACAGGGGGGCAAGAGACCCAGTACTTC. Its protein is CASSYALTGGQETQYF.

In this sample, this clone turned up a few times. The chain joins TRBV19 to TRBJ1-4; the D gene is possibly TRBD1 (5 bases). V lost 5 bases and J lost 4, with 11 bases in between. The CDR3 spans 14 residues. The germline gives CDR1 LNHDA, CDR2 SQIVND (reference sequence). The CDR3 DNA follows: TGTGCCAGTAGTCTGGGACTGAATAATGAAAAACTGTTTTTT. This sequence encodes CASSLGLNNEKLFF. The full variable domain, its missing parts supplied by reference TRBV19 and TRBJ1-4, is DGGITQSPKYLFRKEGQNVTLSCEQNLNHDAMYWYRQDPGQGLRLIYYSQIVNDFQKGDIAEGYSVSREKKESFPLTVTSAQKNPTAFYLCASSLGLNNEKLFFGSGTQLSVL.

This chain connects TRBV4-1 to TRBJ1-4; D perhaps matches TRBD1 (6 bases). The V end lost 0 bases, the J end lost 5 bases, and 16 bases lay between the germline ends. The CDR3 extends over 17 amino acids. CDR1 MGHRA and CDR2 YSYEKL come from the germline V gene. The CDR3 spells CASSQDPAGAQNEKLFF. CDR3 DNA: TGCGCCAGCAGCCAAGATCCCGCAGGGGCCCAGAATGAAAAACTGTTTTTT.

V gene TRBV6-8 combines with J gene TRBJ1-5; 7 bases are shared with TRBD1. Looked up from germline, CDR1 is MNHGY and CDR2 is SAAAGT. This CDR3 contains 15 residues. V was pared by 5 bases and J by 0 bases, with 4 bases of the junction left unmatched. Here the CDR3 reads CASSPPGGSNQPQHF. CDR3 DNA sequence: TGTGCCAGCAGTCCTCCAGGGGGTAGCAATCAGCCCCAGCATTTT.

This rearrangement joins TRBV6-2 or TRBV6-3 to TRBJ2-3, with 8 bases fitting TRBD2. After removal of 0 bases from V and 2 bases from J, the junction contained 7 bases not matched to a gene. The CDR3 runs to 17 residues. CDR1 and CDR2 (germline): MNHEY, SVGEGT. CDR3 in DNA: TGTGCCAGCAGTTACTCGTTTACTAGCGGACCCACAGATACGCAGTATTTT. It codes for CASSYSFTSGPTDTQYF.

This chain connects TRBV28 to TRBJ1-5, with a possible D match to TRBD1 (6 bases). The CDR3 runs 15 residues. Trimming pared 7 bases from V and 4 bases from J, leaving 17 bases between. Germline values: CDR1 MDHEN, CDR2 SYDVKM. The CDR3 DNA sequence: TGTGCCAGCACTCCCCCTGGACAGTCGAATCAGCCCCAGCATTTT. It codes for CASTPPGQSNQPQHF.

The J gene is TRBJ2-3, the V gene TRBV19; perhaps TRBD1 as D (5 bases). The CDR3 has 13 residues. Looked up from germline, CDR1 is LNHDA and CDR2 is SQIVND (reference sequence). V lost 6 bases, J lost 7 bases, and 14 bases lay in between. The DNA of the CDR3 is TGTGCCAGTAGGCCACAAGACAGTTATACGCAGTATTTT. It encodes CASRPQDSYTQYF.

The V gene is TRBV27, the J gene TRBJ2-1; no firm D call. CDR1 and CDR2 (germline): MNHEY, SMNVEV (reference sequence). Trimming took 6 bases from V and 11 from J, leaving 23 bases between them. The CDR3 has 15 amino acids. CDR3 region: CASSSLGVRAQQQFF. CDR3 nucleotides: TGTGCCAGCAGCTCCCTAGGCGTACGTGCCCAACAGCAGTTCTTC.

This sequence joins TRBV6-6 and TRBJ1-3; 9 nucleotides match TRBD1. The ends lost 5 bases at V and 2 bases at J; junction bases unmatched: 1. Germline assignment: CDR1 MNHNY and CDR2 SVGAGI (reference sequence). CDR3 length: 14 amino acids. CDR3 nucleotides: TGTGCCAGCAGTACAGGGGGCACTGGAAACACCATATATTTT. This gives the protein CASSTGGTGNTIYF.

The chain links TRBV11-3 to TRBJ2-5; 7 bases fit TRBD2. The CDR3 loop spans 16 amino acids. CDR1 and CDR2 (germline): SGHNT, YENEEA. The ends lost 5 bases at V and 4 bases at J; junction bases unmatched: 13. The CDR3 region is CASSPLGGGSGETQYF. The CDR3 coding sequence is TGTGCCAGCAGCCCGCTCGGAGGCGGGAGTGGAGAGACCCAGTACTTC.

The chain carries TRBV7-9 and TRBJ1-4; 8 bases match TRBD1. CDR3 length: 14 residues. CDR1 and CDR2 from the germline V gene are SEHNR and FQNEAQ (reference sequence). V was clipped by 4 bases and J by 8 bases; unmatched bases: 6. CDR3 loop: CASSSGTGKEKLFF. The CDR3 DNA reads TGTGCCAGCAGCTCAGGGACAGGAAAAGAAAAACTGTTTTTT.

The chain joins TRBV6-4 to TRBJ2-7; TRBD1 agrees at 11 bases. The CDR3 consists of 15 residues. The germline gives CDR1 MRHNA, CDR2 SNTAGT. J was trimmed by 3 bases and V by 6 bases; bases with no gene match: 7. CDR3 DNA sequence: TGTGCCAGCAGGTGTTGGGACAGGGGGGACTACGAGCAGTACTTC. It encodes CASRCWDRGDYEQYF.

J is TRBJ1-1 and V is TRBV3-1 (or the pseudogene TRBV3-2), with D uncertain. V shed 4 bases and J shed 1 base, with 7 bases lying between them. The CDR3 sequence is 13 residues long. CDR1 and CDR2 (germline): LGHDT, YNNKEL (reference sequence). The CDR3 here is CASSLSENTEAFF. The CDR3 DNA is TGTGCCAGCAGCCTGTCAGAGAACACTGAAGCTTTCTTT.

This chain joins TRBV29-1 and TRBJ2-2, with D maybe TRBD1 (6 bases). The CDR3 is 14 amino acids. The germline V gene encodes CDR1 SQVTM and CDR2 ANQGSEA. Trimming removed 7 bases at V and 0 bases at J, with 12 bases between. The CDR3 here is CSGSRGANTGELFF. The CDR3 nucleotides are TGCAGCGGGAGCAGGGGCGCGAACACCGGGGAGCTGTTTTTT.

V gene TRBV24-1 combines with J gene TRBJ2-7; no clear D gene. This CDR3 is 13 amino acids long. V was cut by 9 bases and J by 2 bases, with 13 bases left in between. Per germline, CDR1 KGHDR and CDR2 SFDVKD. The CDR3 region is CATPCPGTYEQYF. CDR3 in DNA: TGTGCCACCCCCTGTCCAGGAACCTACGAGCAGTACTTC.

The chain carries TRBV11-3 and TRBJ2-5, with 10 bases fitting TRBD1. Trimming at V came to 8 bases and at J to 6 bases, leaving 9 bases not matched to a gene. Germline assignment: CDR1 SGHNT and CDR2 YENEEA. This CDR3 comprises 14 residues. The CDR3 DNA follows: TGTGCCAGCCGGGGTGACAGGGGGCCCCAGACCCAGTACTTC. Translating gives CASRGDRGPQTQYF.